A selection of T cell receptor beta chains follows, all from one sample in a study of Graves' ophthalmopathy and Graves' hyperthyroidism. TCRdb passed the multiplex PCR reads through MiXCR, listing each CDR3 protein once. The sample records 560,000 or so distinct CDR3 sequences, roughly 40% being singletons. The sequenced sample consisted of peripheral blood or thyroid tissue (not recorded which). The source is an adult man with Graves' hyperthyroidism. Both conserved end residues are part of each CDR3. A D gene is named only where the DNA matches it firmly. Where a row states a size, it is once, few, many or the class of an expanded clone; other rows omit it.

J	size	V	D	DNA	CDR3
TRBJ2-3	.	TRBV5-1	TRBD2	TGCGCCAGCAGCTCGGGACTAGCGGGCCTCACAGATACGCAGTATTTT	CASSSGLAGLTDTQYF
TRBJ2-5	many	TRBV19	.	TGTGCCAGTAGGACCAGGTGGGAAGAGACCCAGTACTTC	CASRTRWEETQYF
TRBJ2-5	.	TRBV2	TRBD1	TGTGCCAGCAGTGCGGACAGGAAACAAGAGACCCAGTACTTC	CASSADRKQETQYF
TRBJ2-5	.	TRBV12-3/TRBV12-4	TRBD2	TGTACCAGCAGTTTCCTAGCGGGGGGGCAAGAGACCCAGTACTTC	CTSSFLAGGQETQYF
TRBJ2-7	.	TRBV5-1	TRBD2	TGTGCCAGCAGCCTGGCCGGGACTAGCGGGGAATACGAGCAGTACTTC	CASSLAGTSGEYEQYF
TRBJ2-1	.	TRBV7-8	TRBD2	TGTGCCAGCAGTTTCCGGACTAGCCGCCACAATGAGCAGTTCTTC	CASSFRTSRHNEQFF
TRBJ2-5	.	TRBV29-1	TRBD2	TGCAGCGTTGGACTAGCGGGGCAGTACTTC	CSVGLAGQYF
TRBJ1-6	many	TRBV9	.	TGTGCCAGCAGCGGGGGGGCTAATTCACCCCTCCACTTT	CASSGGANSPLHF
TRBJ2-5	many	TRBV7-6	TRBD2	TGTGCCAGCAGCTTAGTATTGGGTAGCGGGGGCGCTGAGACCCAGTACTTC	CASSLVLGSGGAETQYF
TRBJ1-5	many	TRBV5-8	.	TGTGCCAGCAGCTTGGTGGACGGATGGAATAGCAATCAGCCCCAGCATTTT	CASSLVDGWNSNQPQHF
TRBJ1-1	many	TRBV9	.	TGTGCCAGCAGCGTACGCACGAACACTGAAGCTTTCTTT	CASSVRTNTEAFF
TRBJ2-7	many	TRBV5-1	.	TGCGCCAGCAGCCTTGCAGGGGATTCAGCCTACGAGCAGTACTTC	CASSLAGDSAYEQYF
TRBJ2-2	.	TRBV5-8	TRBD1	TGTGCCAGCAGCTCCCACAGGGGGATCACCGGGGAGCTGTTTTTT	CASSSHRGITGELFF
TRBJ1-1	many	TRBV5-1	.	TGCGCCAGCAGCACCGACAGGTATCGGACTGAAGCTTTCTTT	CASSTDRYRTEAFF
TRBJ1-1	many	TRBV4-2	.	TGTGCCAGCAGCCCGACGGACAGCACGAACACTGAAGCTTTCTTT	CASSPTDSTNTEAFF
TRBJ1-2	.	TRBV11-2	.	TGTGCCAGCAGCACGGGGACACTTGGCTACACCTTC	CASSTGTLGYTF
TRBJ2-2	many	TRBV29-1	.	TGCAGCGTTGGGAGGGTAGGAACCGGGGAGCTGTTTTTT	CSVGRVGTGELFF
TRBJ1-1	.	TRBV7-2	TRBD1	TGTGCCAGCAGCTTACCGGGACAGGCCAACACTGAAGCTTTCTTT	CASSLPGQANTEAFF
TRBJ2-7	.	TRBV7-2	.	TGTGCCAGCAGCCCATACAGGGACGGAAGCGAGCAGTACTTC	CASSPYRDGSEQYF
TRBJ2-7	.	TRBV2	.	TGTGCCAGCAGTGGAAGAACGAGCCCCTACGAGCAGTACTTC	CASSGRTSPYEQYF
TRBJ2-2	.	TRBV15	.	TGTGCCACCAGCAGAGTAACGCGGGCGGCCGGGGAGCTGTTTTTT	CATSRVTRAAGELFF
TRBJ1-2	many	TRBV2	TRBD1	TGTGCCAGCAGCCCCACTGGGACAGGGATCTATGGCTACACCTTC	CASSPTGTGIYGYTF
TRBJ2-2	many	TRBV2	.	TGTGCCAGCAGAAGGGAGACGGACACCGGGGAGCTGTTTTTT	CASRRETDTGELFF
TRBJ2-1	.	TRBV29-1	.	TGCAGCATGACCGGGACGAGCTCCTACAATGAGCAGTTCTTC	CSMTGTSSYNEQFF
TRBJ1-5	few	TRBV2	TRBD1	TGTGCCAGCCGATCAGGGACAGGGGATTTCAATCAGCCCCAGCATTTT	CASRSGTGDFNQPQHF
TRBJ2-7	many	TRBV13	.	TGTGCCAGCAGCCTTGGGAGGCCTCTCGAGCAGTACTTC	CASSLGRPLEQYF
TRBJ2-3	many	TRBV4-2	.	TGTGCCAGCAGCCAAGATAGAAGGTCAGATACGCAGTATTTT	CASSQDRRSDTQYF